The 5 T cell receptor gamma chains reported below all come from one sample, sequenced in a study of gammadelta T cells in human blood. TCRdb reanalysed the RT-PCR reads via CATT. The table lists approximately 200 gamma-chain clones, approximately 11% of them singletons. Input material: Vgamma9Vdelta2 gamma-delta T cells from adult blood. Receptors were obtained from a human donor.

This clone appeared a few times. V is TRGV9 and J is TRGJP. The V segment lost 3 bases and the J segment 2 bases; nucleotides outside the gene matches: 10. Looked up from germline, CDR1 is GITISATS and CDR2 is ISYDGTV (reference sequence). The CDR3 contains 19 residues. The CDR3 here is CALWESFIRQELGKKIKVF. CDR3 nucleotide sequence: TGTGCCTTGTGGGAGTCCTTCATTAGGCAAGAGTTGGGCAAAAAAATCAAGGTATTT.

This clone was recorded a few times. The rearrangement links TRGV9 to TRGJ1 or TRGJ2. Unmatched junction bases numbered 7, after V lost 1 base and J lost 4 bases. Germline CDR1 and CDR2: GITISATS and ISYDGTV (reference sequence). The CDR3 is 14 amino acids. CDR3 nucleotide sequence: TGTGCCTTGTGGGAGGTCCTCCCCTATTATAAGAAACTCTTT. Protein sequence: CALWEVLPYYKKLF.

V gene TRGV9 combines with J gene TRGJP. This CDR3 is 18 amino acids long. The V gene's germline CDR1 is GITISATS and CDR2 ISYDGTV (reference sequence). V lost 4 bases to trimming and J lost 6 bases; unmatched junction nucleotides: 12. The CDR3 nucleotides are TGTGCCTTGTGGGAACGGGCGTGGATAGAGTTGGGCAAAAAAATCAAGGTATTT. Encoded protein: CALWERAWIELGKKIKVF.

This clone counts as large. A much larger clone sits a single nucleotide away, making a read error possible. Other DNA sequences from this sample encode an identical CDR3 as well. V and J are TRGV9 and TRGJP. The J segment lost 3 bases and the V segment lost 5 bases, leaving 1 base of the junction unmatched. CDR1 GITISATS and CDR2 ISYDGTV come from the germline V gene (reference sequence). The CDR3 length is 15 residues. CDR3 sequence (DNA): TGTGCCTTGTGGGCGCAAGAGTTGGGCAAAAAAATCAAGGTATTT. Translating it yields CALWAQELGKKIKVF.

This clone is deemed large (0.1 to 1%). This may come from a read error, since a much larger clone is one base off. Other DNA sequences within the sample encode an identical CDR3. The V and J genes are TRGV9 and TRGJP. CDR1 is GITISATS and CDR2 is ISYDGTV in the germline V gene (reference sequence). CDR3 size: 16 residues. The trim removed 1 base at V and 5 bases at J, leaving 2 bases unmatched. CDR3 nucleotide sequence: TGTGCCTTGTGGGAGGTAGAAGAGTTGGGCAAAAAAATCAAGGTATTT. It translates to CALWEVEELGKKIKVF.